The T cell receptor (beta chain) described here comes from a study of blood T cell repertoires in COVID-19 (dated by TCRdb to 2018 to 2021). Concerning the study at large: Collaborator samples came from the United States, Italy and Spain and covered acute and convalescent phases of COVID-19. The repertoires were released in a freely available public database meant as a resource for research on the immune response to SARS-CoV-2. The samples were drawn from two sources: the first 160 participants of the ongoing ImmuneRACE study, and over 950 subjects contributed by 6 global collaborators. HLA class I and class II types, where available, came from metadata supplied by the sample provider rather than from assay-based typing. The sample metadata nearly always contained a de-identified subject ID, COVID-19 status, age in years and sex. The material from the prospective study consisted of cDNA or gDNA derived from T cells, B-cell-depleted T cells, or PBMCs. The dataset comprised deeply sampled blood TCRbeta repertoires from subjects exposed to, actively infected with, or recovered from COVID-19. General conclusions and limits of the study: Clinical and demographic metadata were provided uncurated, with the amount varying by source and participant.

Whole blood was collected in K2EDTA tubes by collaborating institutions according to the institutions' own protocols. For TCRbeta analysis, collaborators shipped samples in one of three forms: frozen whole blood, isolated PBMCs, or DNA extracted from either of those sample types. TCRbeta CDR3 regions were amplified from genomic DNA by means of the immunoSEQ Assay, a bias-controlled multiplex PCR. In the source study's methods: The number of nucleated cells in each sample was estimated by amplification of reference gene primers within the assay. To quantify the absolute abundance of each unique TCRbeta CDR3 rearrangement, sequence reads were collapsed and filtered. For each sample, productive Simpson clonality was calculated as the square root of Simpson's diversity index over productive rearrangements. TCRdb mirrors the immuneACCESS table, restricted to in-frame sequences. Some clones are absent from its copies; in checked studies, under half trace to an unresolved V gene, and the reason for the others is unknown. V, J and clone size reflect that table, while D and trimming were determined from the DNA. A total of 70,000 to 85,000 clones appear in this sample, roughly 78% of them only once. The leading ten clones occupy about 10% of the sample.

As regards this clone: This receptor's antigen is unknown. Per-base quality was not reported, and no clone a single base away is much larger than it.

The receptor was isolated from a man in his sixties with acute or convalescent COVID-19. Sequenced sample: peripheral blood.

The nucleotides are TGTGCCTGGAGTGTACAGTGGGACACCGGGGAGCTGTTTTTT. Translated, this is CAWSVQWDTGELFF. The sequence is built from TRBV30 and TRBJ2-2; there is no confident call for the D gene. The CDR3 spans 14 residues, from the cysteine through the phenylalanine. The kept DNA is CDR3 alone, 42 bases in frame from the first base. For CDR1 and CDR2, the germline V gene (reference sequence) lists GTSNPN and SVGIG. The germline ends are 8 bases apart after V is trimmed by 0 bases and J by 3 bases.